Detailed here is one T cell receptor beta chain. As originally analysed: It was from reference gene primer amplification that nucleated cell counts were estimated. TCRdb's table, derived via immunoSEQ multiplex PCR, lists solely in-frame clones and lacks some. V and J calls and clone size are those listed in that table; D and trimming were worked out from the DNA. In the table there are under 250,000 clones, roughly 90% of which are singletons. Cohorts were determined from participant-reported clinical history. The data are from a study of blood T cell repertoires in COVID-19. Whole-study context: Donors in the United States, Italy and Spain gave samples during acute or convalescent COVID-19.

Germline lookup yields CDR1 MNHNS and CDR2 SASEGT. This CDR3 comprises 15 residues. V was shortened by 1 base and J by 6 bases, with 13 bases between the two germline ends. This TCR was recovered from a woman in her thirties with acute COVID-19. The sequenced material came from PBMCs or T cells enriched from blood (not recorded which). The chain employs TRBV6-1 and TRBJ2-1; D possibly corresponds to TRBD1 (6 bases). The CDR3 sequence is CASSEVPGQRNEQFF. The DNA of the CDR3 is TGTGCCAGCAGTGAAGTTCCGGGACAACGCAATGAGCAGTTCTTC.